A single sample is the source of the 9 T cell receptor beta chains below, sequenced in a study of T-cell reconstitution after alpha-beta-depleted transplantation in children. For TCRbeta, the library was prepared with unique molecular identifiers. From the PCR reads, TCRdb called clonotypes with MiXCR, one entry per CDR3 protein. This sample has about 610,000 distinct CDR3 sequences, with 25% to 30% found just once. This sample comprised PBMCs, obtained before TCRalphabeta/CD19-depleted stem cell transplant. The receptors shown here come from a boy in the first two years of life with Wiskott-Aldrich syndrome, due to receive a stem cell transplant.

The J gene is TRBJ2-4, the V gene TRBV4-1; 7 bases fit TRBD2. Germline V CDR1 and CDR2: MGHRA, YSYEKL. The CDR3 length is 13 residues. J was trimmed by 8 bases and V by 3 bases; bases with no gene match: 4. The CDR3 DNA reads TGCGCCAGCAGCCAGGAGCGGGGAGACATTCAGTACTTC. Translating gives CASSQERGDIQYF.

This clonotype has a single count. The gene calls are TRBV2 and TRBJ2-1; unclear D gene. This CDR3 comprises 14 residues. Germline V lookup: CDR1 SNHLY, CDR2 FYNNEI. With 6 bases removed from V and 0 bases from J, the gap between germline ends came to 9 bases. Here the CDR3 DNA reads TGTGCCAGCAGGTTACAGAGCTCCTACAATGAGCAGTTCTTC. This sequence encodes CASRLQSSYNEQFF.

The chain uses TRBV10-3 and TRBJ2-3; 10 nucleotides align to TRBD1. J gave up 6 bases and V 6 bases, and 3 bases lay outside the gene matches. Germline V gene data show CDR1 as ENHRY and CDR2 as SYGVKD. The CDR3 consists of 13 residues. The CDR3 loop is CAIRGTGDDTQYF. CDR3 coding DNA: TGTGCCATCAGGGGGACAGGGGATGATACGCAGTATTTT.

The chain is built from TRBV21-1 and TRBJ2-6; TRBD1 is the table's D call, not checked against the DNA. TRBV21-1 is given as a pseudogene. This CDR3 is 16 amino acids long. CDR3 bases: TGTGCCAGCAGCCCGACAGGGTATGCTGGGGCCAACGTCCTGACTTTC. Amino acids: CASSPTGYAGANVLTF.

The chain has TRBV5-1 and TRBJ2-5; 7 nucleotides line up with TRBD2. Unmatched junction bases numbered 9, after V lost 9 bases and J lost 1 base. The germline gives CDR1 SGHRS, CDR2 YFSETQ. The CDR3 length is 14 residues. As DNA, the CDR3 is TGCGCCAAGGCGACTAGCACAAGCCAAGAGACCCAGTACTTC. It codes for CAKATSTSQETQYF.

This sequence joins TRBV7-2 and TRBJ2-3, with D unresolved. Germline loops: CDR1 SGHTA, CDR2 FQGNSA. The CDR3 totals 15 residues. Deletions cut 5 bases from V and 0 bases from J, with 12 bases between. The CDR3 sequence: CASSRPPHSTDTQYF. In DNA, the CDR3 is TGTGCCAGCAGCCGCCCCCCCCATAGCACAGATACGCAGTATTTT.

This chain joins TRBV6-1 and TRBJ2-5, with a tentative D call TRBD2 (5 bases). The CDR3 is 15 residues long. CDR1 is MNHNS and CDR2 is SASEGT in the germline V gene. Trimming removed 5 bases from V and 3 bases from J, with 16 bases in between. CDR3: CASSLSFGLKETQYF. For the CDR3, the DNA is TGTGCCAGCAGTCTATCTTTCGGACTGAAAGAGACCCAGTACTTC.

A few counts support this clonotype. This rearrangement joins TRBV5-1 to TRBJ2-1; tentative D call: TRBD1 (6 bases). The CDR3 sequence is 14 residues long. Germline lookup yields CDR1 SGHRS and CDR2 YFSETQ. V dropped 0 bases and J dropped 8 bases, with 12 bases sitting between them. CDR3 nucleotides: TGCGCCAGCAGCTTGGAAAGACAGGTCGATGAGCAGTTCTTC. This translates into CASSLERQVDEQFF.

The chain links TRBV6-5 to TRBJ2-3; TRBD1 is a possible D gene (6 bases). The CDR3 runs 15 residues. Germline CDR1 MNHEY, CDR2 SVGAGI. The V end lost 4 bases, the J end lost 3 bases, and 14 bases lay between the germline ends. The CDR3 nucleotides are TGTGCCAGCAGTTCCCCGGGACACCGAACAGATACGCAGTATTTT. Translated: CASSSPGHRTDTQYF.